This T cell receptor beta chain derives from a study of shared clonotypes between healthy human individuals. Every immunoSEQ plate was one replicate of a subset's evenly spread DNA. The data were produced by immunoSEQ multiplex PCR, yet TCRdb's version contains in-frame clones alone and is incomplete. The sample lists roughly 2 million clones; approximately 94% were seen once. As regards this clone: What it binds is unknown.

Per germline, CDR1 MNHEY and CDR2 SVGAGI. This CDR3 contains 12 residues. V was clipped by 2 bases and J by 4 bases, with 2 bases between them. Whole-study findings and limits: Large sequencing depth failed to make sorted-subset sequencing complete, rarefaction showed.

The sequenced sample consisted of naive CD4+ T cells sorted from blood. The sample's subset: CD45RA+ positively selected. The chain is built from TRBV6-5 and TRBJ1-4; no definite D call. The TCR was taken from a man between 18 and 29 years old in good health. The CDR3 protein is CASSYRNEKLFF. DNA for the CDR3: TGTGCCAGCAGTTACCGTAATGAAAAACTGTTTTTT.